Described below is a single T cell receptor beta chain sequence and its context. Its antigen remains unidentified. Within one base of it there is no much larger clone, and no base qualities were kept. The record originates from a study of T cells in Graves' hyperthyroidism and ophthalmopathy (dated by TCRdb to about 2019). With regard to the full study: Peripheral blood was collected at initial diagnosis, before any treatment. To identify distinguishing TCR V-J signatures, a discovery cohort of about 100 patients was used, comprising some 43 with Graves' ophthalmopathy and some 60 with stable Graves' hyperthyroidism. Prospective prediction of ophthalmopathy was tested in an independent validation cohort of fewer than 20 hyperthyroidism patients and around 16 patients who later progressed to ophthalmopathy. For training and testing, the 80 to 100 patients in the discovery cohort were randomly divided in a 7:3 ratio. In several Graves' hyperthyroidism patients, the study also compared T-cell repertoires from thyroid tissue with T-cell repertoires from blood. Following sampling, methimazole starting at 30 mg daily was given to hyperthyroidism patients, and high-dose intravenous methylprednisolone was given to ophthalmopathy patients. The paper reports TCR Vbeta CDR3 sequencing of over 130 peripheral blood samples: around 45 ophthalmopathy, approximately 74 hyperthyroidism and 17 progressor patients. What the study reported, not specific to this receptor: During validation, the model predicted progression to ophthalmopathy a median of around 6 months ahead of onset, with more than 60% sensitivity and 72.22% specificity. Ophthalmopathy was separated from stable hyperthyroidism by a 13 V-J signature model, with 87.88% sensitivity and 81% to 82% specificity obtained in cross-validation and 80%/75% obtained in testing. No statistical method was used to set the sample size in advance, and investigators knew the group allocation. Most expanded thyroid clonotypes (frequency above 0.001) were also detected in blood, suggesting blood repertoires may reflect thyroid immune responses.

The TCR beta CDR3 regions were amplified from RNA transcripts. A first-round RT-PCR of the TCR CDR3 used the HTBI primer set with the Qiagen OneStep RT-PCR kit. Libraries were constructed in a second round of multiplex PCR, after which size selection and purification were carried out. The libraries were sequenced on an Illumina HiSeq2000 using paired-end 100 bp reads. In the authors' own workflow: Raw data were processed with SOAPnuke, discarding reads with adapters, uncalled bases, mean Phred below 15, or no exact constant-primer or identifier match. COPE v1.2.5 was used to merge the high-quality paired reads, and each unique nucleotide sequence was defined as a clonotype. Clonotypes were aligned to IMGT TRBV, TRBD and TRBJ reference segments using MiTCR v1.1. The analysis was restricted to V-J combinations with a frequency above 0.0001, which together covered just over 99% of the repertoires. A TCS score was defined as the ratio between F50 (clonal expansion) and ExV (chaos), using BLOSUM62-based TCRdist between CDR3 peptides within each V-J. Welch's t-statistics and random forest reduced several hundred V-J features to 13, which were used in a naive Bayes classifier (R e1071). The public reads were reanalyzed by TCRdb: fastp trimming at Q25, MiXCR alignment, in-frame beta chains only. Every CDR3 protein is listed once, alongside the most common genes and DNA of its rows. What appears here as the V and J calls and clone size reflects TCRdb's work, not the paper's. The sample table contains roughly 420,000 distinct CDR3 sequences; only one count was recorded for around 13% of them. Around 5.3% of the sample belongs to the ten largest clones.

Graves' hyperthyroidism was defined as stable when no progression to ophthalmopathy occurred over 18 months of follow-up. Hyperthyroidism patients were newly diagnosed, with disease duration under 2 months, and aged 18 to 65 years. Exclusion was applied to patients with uncontrolled infections, other autoimmune diseases, pregnancy or lactation. Diagnoses were based on clinical symptoms, serum thyroxine and TRAb, thyroid ultrasound and orbital computed tomography. Ficoll-Paque density gradient centrifugation was used to isolate PBMCs from about 10 ml of fresh peripheral blood. Trizol reagent was used to extract total RNA, and RNA quality was then checked on an Agilent 2100 Bioanalyzer. Sequencing used blood. This TCR derives from a young woman with Graves' hyperthyroidism.

CDR3 protein: CASSFQVRGEQFF. The DNA is TGTGCCAGCAGCTTTCAGGTTCGGGGTGAGCAGTTCTTC. The chain is made from TRBV11-3 and TRBJ2-1; TRBD2 might be the D gene, on 5 matching bases. CDR3 length: 13 amino acids, cysteine to phenylalanine. The kept DNA is CDR3 alone, 39 bases in frame from the first base. CDR1 and CDR2, per the germline V gene, are SGHNT and YENEEA. V and J are truncated by 3 bases and 9 bases respectively, leaving an intervening sequence of 12 bases.